These 21 T cell receptor beta chains were all obtained from the same sample, sequenced in a study of T cell repertoires in cytomegalovirus infection. No antigen has been assigned to these receptors. TCRdb called the reads again in MiXCR, with one record for every CDR3 protein. The sample includes 700,000 to 900,000 distinct CDR3 sequences, 29% of them seen just once. The sample here was cultured CD8+ T cells from PBMCs, taken from culture after CMV antigen stimulation. Receptors were obtained from a human donor in good health (CMV status not recorded). Some clones in this sample may be carry-over from other donors' samples.

This clonotype has just one count. The V and J genes are TRBV6-1 and TRBJ2-2; TRBD1 is a possible D gene (5 bases). Germline CDR1 reads MNHNS; CDR2 reads SASEGT. V lost 2 bases and J lost 2, with 9 bases in between. This CDR3 spans 15 amino acids. The CDR3 DNA reads TGTGCCAGCAGTGAAAGGGGCCCTAACACCGGGGAGCTGTTTTTT. It specifies CASSERGPNTGELFF.

This clonotype was counted a few times. The genes are TRBV9 and TRBJ1-1; D is uncertain. V lost 2 bases, J lost 3 bases, and 14 bases lay in between. The CDR3 runs to 15 residues. Germline CDR1 is SGDLS and CDR2 is YYNGEE. In DNA form, the CDR3 reads TGTGCCAGCAGCGTTCCCTTCGGAGAATACACTGAAGCTTTCTTT. It translates to CASSVPFGEYTEAFF.

This chain connects TRBV6-5 to TRBJ2-3, with D perhaps matching TRBD2 (6 bases). Germline V CDR1 and CDR2: MNHEY, SVGAGI. This CDR3 region has 15 residues. V lost 2 bases, J lost 5 bases, and 14 bases lay in between. As DNA, the CDR3 is TGTGCCAGCAGTTACATCGGCGGGGCGGAAGATACGCAGTATTTT. It encodes CASSYIGGAEDTQYF.

In this sample, this clonotype turned up many times. The chain has TRBV7-8 and TRBJ2-3; D remains unclear. This CDR3 comprises 15 residues. From germline, CDR1 is SGHVS and CDR2 FQNEAQ. Trimming stripped 5 bases from V and 6 bases from J, with 18 bases between. CDR3 coding DNA: TGTGCCAGCAGCCCCGGTCCCCTAATCACGGATACGCAGTATTTT. The encoded protein is CASSPGPLITDTQYF.

The chain is built from TRBV15 and TRBJ2-5; TRBD2 matches at 16 bases. The V and J ends lost 5 bases and 5 bases, in that order; junction bases with no gene match: 17. This CDR3 contains 20 residues. Germline V gene sequence: CDR1 LNHNV, CDR2 YYDKDF (reference sequence). The CDR3 sequence: CATSSQNGTSGGDSLETQYF. The CDR3 DNA sequence: TGTGCCACCAGCTCCCAAAACGGGACTAGCGGGGGGGACTCCCTGGAGACCCAGTACTTC.

The gene calls are TRBV2 and TRBJ2-2, with TRBD1 matching 8 bases. Germline V gene lookup returns CDR1 SNHLY and CDR2 FYNNEI. CDR3 length: 15 residues. The ends lost 3 bases at V and 5 bases at J; junction bases unmatched: 5. In DNA, the CDR3 is TGTGCCAGCAGTGATGGACAGGGAAGGACCGGGGAGCTGTTTTTT. Translation gives CASSDGQGRTGELFF.

The rearrangement joins TRBV2 to TRBJ2-7; D unresolved. CDR3 length equals 13 residues. Trimming took off 6 bases at V and 3 bases at J, with 12 bases between the two ends. Germline V gene data show CDR1 as SNHLY and CDR2 as FYNNEI. The chain's CDR3 is CASRERPYYEQYF. As DNA, the CDR3 is TGTGCCAGCAGGGAACGACCGTACTACGAGCAGTACTTC.

The genes are TRBV20-1 and TRBJ2-7; D is undetermined. V dropped 0 bases and J dropped 4 bases, with 19 bases sitting between them. Germline CDR1 is DFQATT and CDR2 is SNEGSKA (reference sequence). This CDR3 contains 16 residues. The CDR3 loop is CSARDLGLLTQYEQYV. The DNA for the CDR3 is TGCAGTGCTAGAGATCTCGGGCTCCTAACACAATACGAGCAGTACGTC.

The chain joins TRBV7-6 to TRBJ2-2; maybe TRBD2 (5 bases). V was cut by 5 bases and J by 1 base, with 14 bases left in between. Germline CDR1 SGHVS, CDR2 FNYEAQ. The CDR3 contains 16 residues. The CDR3: CASSLRTDWNTGELFF. CDR3 nucleotides: TGTGCCAGCAGCCTTCGGACTGATTGGAACACCGGGGAGCTGTTTTTT. Drawing the rest from reference TRBV7-6 and TRBJ2-2, the complete variable domain is GAGVSQSPRYKVTKRGQDVALRCDPISGHVSLYWYRQALGQGPEFLTYFNYEAQQDKSGLPNDRFSAERPEGSISTLTIQRTEQRDSAMYRCASSLRTDWNTGELFFGEGSRLTVL.

There are a few counts of this clonotype. This chain joins TRBV29-1 and TRBJ1-1; TRBD1 agrees at 9 bases. J lost 5 bases, V lost 0 bases, and 22 bases had no gene match. The CDR3 contains 20 residues. The germline gives CDR1 SQVTM, CDR2 ANQGSEA. CDR3 sequence reads: CSVEDPWSAGQGVAETEAFF. DNA for the CDR3: TGCAGCGTTGAAGATCCGTGGTCTGCGGGACAGGGCGTCGCAGAGACTGAAGCTTTCTTT. Complete variable domain (other parts from reference TRBV29-1 and TRBJ1-1): SAVISQKPSRDICQRGTSLTIQCQVDSQVTMMFWYRQQPGQSLTLIATANQGSEATYESGFVIDKFPISRPNLTFSTLTVSNMSPEDSSIYLCSVEDPWSAGQGVAETEAFFGQGTRLTVV.

V gene TRBV12-3 or TRBV12-4 combines with J gene TRBJ1-5; D unclear. This CDR3 spans 11 amino acids. The V end lost 1 base, the J end lost 11 bases, and 6 bases lay between the germline ends. This CDR3 is CASSLGVTQHF. In DNA form, the CDR3 reads TGTGCCAGCAGTTTAGGGGTTACCCAGCATTTT.

This clonotype was detected a few times. This chain uses TRBV11-3 with TRBJ2-1, with 8 bases that match TRBD1. From germline, CDR1 is SGHNT and CDR2 YENEEA. The CDR3 has 15 residues. V was clipped by 2 bases and J by 7 bases; unmatched bases: 7. The CDR3 reads CASSLQGAYGNEQFF. CDR3 coding DNA: TGTGCCAGCAGCTTACAGGGGGCGTATGGTAATGAGCAGTTCTTC.

The V gene is TRBV7-8, the J gene TRBJ2-1; the D is unclear. Trimming left V 2 bases short and J 0 bases short, with 14 bases between. In germline, CDR1 is SGHVS, CDR2 FQNEAQ. CDR3 length: 17 residues. CDR3 region: CASSLTARDISYNEQFF. The DNA of the CDR3 is TGTGCCAGCAGCTTAACGGCTAGAGATATCTCCTACAATGAGCAGTTCTTC.

The table lists this clonotype with a few counts. The chain combines TRBV6-2 or TRBV6-3 with TRBJ1-1; D perhaps matches TRBD1 (6 bases). Germline V gene lookup returns CDR1 MNHEY and CDR2 SVGEGT. The length of the CDR3 is 17 residues. The ends were cut back, 5 bases at V and 3 bases at J, with 22 bases in the middle. The CDR3 DNA reads as TGTGCCAGCAGTAAAAGCCTCAGACAGGTTTTCTACACTGAAGCTTTCTTT. Translating it yields CASSKSLRQVFYTEAFF.

V gene TRBV2 combines with J gene TRBJ1-4, with D unresolved. CDR1 and CDR2 from the germline V gene are SNHLY and FYNNEI. This CDR3 contains 13 residues. Trimming shortened V by 5 bases and J by 8 bases, and 12 bases separated the two germline ends. CDR3 nucleotide sequence: TGTGCCAGCAGTTCGGAATTGGAAGAAAAACTGTTTTTT. It encodes CASSSELEEKLFF. The whole variable domain, filled in from reference TRBV2 and TRBJ1-4, reads EPEVTQTPSHQVTQMGQEVILRCVPISNHLYFYWYRQILGQKVEFLVSFYNNEISEKSEIFDDQFSVERPDGSNFTLKIRSTKLEDSAMYFCASSSELEEKLFFGSGTQLSVL.

This clonotype was found a few times. CDR3 in amino acids: CASSPHRRGPYNEQFF. As DNA, the CDR3 is TGTGCCAGCAGCCCCCACCGTAGGGGACCCTACAATGAGCAGTTCTTC. The chain combines TRBV4-2 with TRBJ2-1, with D perhaps TRBD1 or TRBD2 (5 bases each). V lost 4 bases to trimming and J lost 2 bases, with 15 bases between them. The germline V gene has CDR1 LGHNA and CDR2 YNFKEQ. The CDR3 is 16 residues long.

V and J are TRBV5-4 and TRBJ2-1, with TRBD2 matching over 11 bases. There are 18 residues in the CDR3. In germline, CDR1 is SGHNT, CDR2 YYREEE (reference sequence). V was clipped by 3 bases and J by 3 bases; unmatched bases: 11. This CDR3 reads CASSSLIRLAGGYNEQFF. The CDR3 bases are TGTGCCAGCAGCTCATTAATCAGGCTAGCGGGGGGCTACAATGAGCAGTTCTTC.

V usage is TRBV7-2 and J usage is TRBJ1-2; a weak D match, TRBD1 (5 bases). CDR3 length equals 15 residues. The V gene lost 5 bases and the J gene lost 6 bases, with 19 bases spanning the gap. Germline CDR1 reads SGHTA; CDR2 reads FQGNSA. CDR3 residues: CASSPTGTSGDGYTF. DNA of the CDR3: TGTGCCAGCAGCCCCACCGGGACGAGCGGGGATGGCTACACCTTC.

The table lists this clonotype with a count of one. With a much larger clone just one base away, this may be a read error. The V gene is TRBV5-6, the J gene TRBJ2-7; 7 positions match TRBD2. Unmatched junction bases numbered 2, after V lost 2 bases and J lost 0 bases. From germline, CDR1 is SGHDT and CDR2 YYEEEE. The CDR3 runs to 14 residues. The CDR3 loop reads CASSFGGISYEQYF. The CDR3 DNA is TGTGCCAGCAGCTTCGGGGGGATCTCCTACGAGCAGTACTTC.

This clonotype has only one observation. V is TRBV7-6 and J is TRBJ1-1; D gene uncertain. The germline gives CDR1 SGHVS, CDR2 FNYEAQ. This CDR3 has 16 amino acids. The V end was cut by 1 base, the J end by 3 bases, with 15 bases between. The DNA for the CDR3 is TGTGCCAGCAGCTTAGAAGGAGTTATCGGGTACACTGAAGCTTTCTTT. This translates into CASSLEGVIGYTEAFF.

The gene calls are TRBV11-2 and TRBJ2-2; perhaps TRBD1 as D (6 bases). This CDR3 contains 16 residues. Trimming took 1 base from V and 4 from J, leaving 13 bases between them. Germline values: CDR1 SGHAT, CDR2 FQNNGV. In nucleotides, the CDR3 is TGTGCCAGCAGCTTAGGGGGTCACAGGGCCACCGGGGAGCTGTTTTTT. Amino acids: CASSLGGHRATGELFF. Based on the CDR3 plus reference TRBV11-2 and TRBJ2-2, the full variable domain is EAGVAQSPRYKIIEKRQSVAFWCNPISGHATLYWYQQILGQGPKLLIQFQNNGVVDDSQLPKDRFSAERLKGVDSTLKIQPAKLEDSAVYLCASSLGGHRATGELFFGEGSRLTVL.